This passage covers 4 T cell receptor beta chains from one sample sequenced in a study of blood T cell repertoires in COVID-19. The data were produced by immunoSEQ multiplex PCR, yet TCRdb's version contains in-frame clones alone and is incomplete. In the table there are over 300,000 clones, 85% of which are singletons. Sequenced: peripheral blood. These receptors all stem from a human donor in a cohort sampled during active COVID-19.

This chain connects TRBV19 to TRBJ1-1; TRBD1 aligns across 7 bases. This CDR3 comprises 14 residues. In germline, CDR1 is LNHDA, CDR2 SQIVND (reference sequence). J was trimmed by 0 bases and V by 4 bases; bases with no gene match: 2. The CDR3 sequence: CASSRQGLNTEAFF. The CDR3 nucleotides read TGTGCCAGTAGTAGACAGGGACTGAACACTGAAGCTTTCTTT.

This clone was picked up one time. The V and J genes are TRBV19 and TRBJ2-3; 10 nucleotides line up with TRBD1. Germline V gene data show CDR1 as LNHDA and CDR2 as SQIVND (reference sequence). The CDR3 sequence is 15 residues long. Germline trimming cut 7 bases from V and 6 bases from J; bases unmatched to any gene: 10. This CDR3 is CASTDRDRGRDTQYF. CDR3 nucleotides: TGTGCCAGTACCGACCGGGACAGGGGAAGGGATACGCAGTATTTT.

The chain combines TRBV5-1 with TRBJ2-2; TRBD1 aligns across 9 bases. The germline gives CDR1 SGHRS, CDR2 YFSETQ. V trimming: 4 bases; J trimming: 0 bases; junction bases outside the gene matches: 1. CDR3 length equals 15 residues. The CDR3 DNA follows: TGCGCCAGCAGCCGGGACAGGGCGAACACCGGGGAGCTGTTTTTT. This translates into CASSRDRANTGELFF.

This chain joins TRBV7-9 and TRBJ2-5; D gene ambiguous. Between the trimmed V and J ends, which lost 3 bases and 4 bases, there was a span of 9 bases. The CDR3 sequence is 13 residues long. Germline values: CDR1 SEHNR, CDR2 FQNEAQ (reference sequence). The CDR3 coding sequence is TGTGCCAGCAGCTTGATGGGCCGAGAGACCCAGTACTTC. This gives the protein CASSLMGRETQYF.